Below, 22 T cell receptor beta chains from the same sample are listed, as sequenced in a study of regulatory T cells (dated by TCRdb to 2016 to 2019). Their antigens remain unidentified. The paper as a whole reports these results and caveats: Enrichment for hydrophobic residues at CDR3 positions 6 and 7 was found in conventional CD4+ T cells from CD3G-deficient patients, suggesting more self-reactive specificities.

Libraries came from the immunoSEQ multiplex PCR assay. The multiplex PCR relied on 52 forward TRBV primers and 13 reverse TRBJ primers, and amplification bias was corrected through assay-based and computational methods. As stored in TCRdb, this immuneACCESS dataset retains in-frame rearrangements with V and J assigned. A fraction of the clones does not appear; measured against another copy, unresolved V genes explain less than half of the discrepancy, and the remainder lacks a known reason. For this sample there are roughly 32,000 clones; about 89% appear just once. About 2.4% of the sample belongs to the ten largest clones. The sample comprised conventional CD4+ T cells sorted from blood. These receptors all come from a person aged 18-29 years with CD3G deficiency.

The chain is built from TRBV6-1 and TRBJ2-7, with TRBD1 matching 8 bases. J was trimmed by 3 bases and V by 6 bases; bases with no gene match: 10. Germline V gives CDR1 MNHNS, CDR2 SASEGT. CDR3 size: 15 residues. In DNA, the CDR3 is TGTGCCAGCAGCGACGGACCGGGACAGGTCTACGAGCAGTACTTC. Its translation is CASSDGPGQVYEQYF.

The genes are TRBV5-1 and TRBJ2-5; D is unresolved. The length of the CDR3 is 14 residues. The V and J ends lost 2 bases and 4 bases respectively, with 12 bases between them. The germline V gene has CDR1 SGHRS and CDR2 YFSETQ. The CDR3 here is CASSLGVVGETQYF. The CDR3 coding sequence is TGCGCCAGCAGCTTAGGAGTAGTCGGAGAGACCCAGTACTTC.

The count of this clone is one. The chain joins TRBV5-1 to TRBJ2-5; 10 nucleotides line up with TRBD2. V lost 0 bases to trimming and J lost 6 bases; unmatched junction nucleotides: 8. The CDR3 has 16 residues. CDR1 is SGHRS, CDR2 YFSETQ, per germline. CDR3 DNA sequence: TGCGCCAGCAGCTTGGGAAGCGGGGGGGCCGGAAAGACCCAGTACTTC. Translation: CASSLGSGGAGKTQYF. The full variable domain, its missing parts supplied by reference TRBV5-1 and TRBJ2-5, is KAGVTQTPRYLIKTRGQQVTLSCSPISGHRSVSWYQQTPGQGLQFLFEYFSETQRNKGNFPGRFSGRQFSNSRSEMNVSTLELGDSALYLCASSLGSGGAGKTQYFGPGTRLLVL.

This rearrangement joins TRBV6-1 to TRBJ2-3; D unclear. The ends were cut back, 4 bases at V and 3 bases at J, with 2 bases in the middle. Germline V gene sequence: CDR1 MNHNS, CDR2 SASEGT. The CDR3 length is 11 residues. The CDR3 here is CASSVTDTQYF. Written as DNA, the CDR3 is TGTGCCAGCAGTGTTACAGATACGCAGTATTTT.

In DNA, the CDR3 is TGTGCCAGCAGTTTTCAGGGAGGCTGGACCCAGTACTTC. It encodes CASSFQGGWTQYF. V gene TRBV6-6 combines with J gene TRBJ2-5, with D perhaps TRBD2 (6 bases). V was pared by 4 bases and J by 7 bases, with 13 bases between. Germline V CDR1 and CDR2: MNHNY, SVGAGI (reference sequence). This CDR3 has 13 amino acids.

The rearrangement joins TRBV5-1 to TRBJ2-1; 9 nucleotides line up with TRBD2. The CDR3 loop spans 16 amino acids. J was trimmed by 3 bases and V by 3 bases; bases with no gene match: 7. In germline, CDR1 is SGHRS, CDR2 YFSETQ. CDR3 region: CASSSGATSGYNEQFF. CDR3 nucleotides: TGCGCCAGCAGCTCGGGGGCGACTAGCGGCTACAATGAGCAGTTCTTC.

The chain combines TRBV6-1 with TRBJ1-2; 8 nucleotides align to TRBD1. The CDR3 length is 13 residues. V lost 6 bases, J lost 8 bases, and 8 bases stayed unmatched. Germline V CDR1 and CDR2: MNHNS, SASEGT. The CDR3 spells CASRRGQDEGYTF. The CDR3 DNA follows: TGTGCCAGCAGGAGGGGACAGGACGAGGGCTACACCTTC.

The rearrangement uses TRBV10-3 and TRBJ1-5, with D perhaps matching TRBD1 (5 bases). With 0 bases removed from V and 4 bases from J, the gap between germline ends came to 10 bases. Germline V lookup: CDR1 ENHRY, CDR2 SYGVKD. The CDR3 runs 15 residues. CDR3 residues: CAISESGERNQPQHF. DNA of the CDR3: TGTGCCATCAGTGAGTCAGGGGAAAGGAATCAGCCCCAGCATTTT.

The DNA of the CDR3 is TGCGCCAGCAGCTTGGAGGAGACAGGGGGCCGGGAGACCCAGTACTTC. As protein: CASSLEETGGRETQYF. V usage is TRBV5-1 and J usage is TRBJ2-5; 10 nucleotides agree with TRBD1. The CDR3 sequence is 16 residues long. CDR1 is SGHRS, CDR2 YFSETQ, per germline. Germline trimming cut 0 bases from V and 5 bases from J; bases unmatched to any gene: 7. Based on the CDR3 plus reference TRBV5-1 and TRBJ2-5, the full variable domain is KAGVTQTPRYLIKTRGQQVTLSCSPISGHRSVSWYQQTPGQGLQFLFEYFSETQRNKGNFPGRFSGRQFSNSRSEMNVSTLELGDSALYLCASSLEETGGRETQYFGPGTRLLVL.

This rearrangement joins TRBV28 to TRBJ2-1; D is possibly TRBD2 (5 bases). Trimming shortened V by 5 bases and J by 4 bases, and 12 bases separated the two germline ends. Per germline, CDR1 MDHEN and CDR2 SYDVKM. The CDR3 has 14 amino acids. The chain's CDR3 is CASSLGDLYNEQFF. CDR3 DNA: TGTGCCAGCAGTCTGGGAGACCTATACAATGAGCAGTTCTTC.

The chain recombines TRBV5-1 with TRBJ2-3; tentatively, D is TRBD2 (6 bases). Germline loops: CDR1 SGHRS, CDR2 YFSETQ. This CDR3 contains 15 residues. V shed 4 bases and J shed 0 bases, with 12 bases lying between them. CDR3 DNA sequence: TGCGCCAGCAGCATTGGGGCGGGAAGCACAGATACGCAGTATTTT. It specifies CASSIGAGSTDTQYF.

This rearrangement joins TRBV7-2 to TRBJ2-3; D not resolved. This CDR3 spans 13 amino acids. V gave up 1 base and J gave up 2 bases, with 4 bases separating them. CDR1 is SGHTA and CDR2 is FQGNSA in the germline V gene. The CDR3 region has the DNA TGTGCCAGCAGCTTAGGTCTCACAGATACGCAGTATTTT. Protein sequence: CASSLGLTDTQYF.

The chain combines TRBV28 with TRBJ1-4; TRBD1 matches at 10 bases. The germline V gene encodes CDR1 MDHEN and CDR2 SYDVKM. This CDR3 spans 15 amino acids. The V segment lost 5 bases and the J segment 5 bases; nucleotides outside the gene matches: 5. DNA for the CDR3: TGTGCCAGCAGTGTCCCGGGACAGGGGAATGAAAAACTGTTTTTT. This translates into CASSVPGQGNEKLFF.

The chain has TRBV7-8 and TRBJ2-3; no clear D gene. Germline V lookup: CDR1 SGHVS, CDR2 FQNEAQ. The CDR3 has 13 residues. Trimming pared 2 bases from V and 2 bases from J, leaving 5 bases between. This CDR3 reads CASSLQFTDTQYF. The CDR3 bases are TGTGCCAGCAGCTTACAGTTCACAGATACGCAGTATTTT.

Only one count was recorded for this clone. This sequence joins TRBV7-9 and TRBJ2-7; TRBD1 matches at 8 bases. Trimming at V came to 5 bases and at J to 5 bases, leaving 8 bases not matched to a gene. This CDR3 has 14 amino acids. Germline V gene sequence: CDR1 SEHNR, CDR2 FQNEAQ (reference sequence). CDR3 in amino acids: CASSLGTGIDEQYF. Written as DNA, the CDR3 is TGTGCCAGCAGCCTCGGGACAGGCATCGACGAGCAGTACTTC.

J is TRBJ2-3 and V is TRBV5-1; D is ambiguous. Between the trimmed V and J ends, which lost 3 bases and 7 bases, there was a span of 6 bases. Germline CDR1 reads SGHRS; CDR2 reads YFSETQ. The CDR3 covers 11 residues. The CDR3 bases are TGCGCCAGCAGCTCGGGTTATACGCAGTATTTT. It specifies CASSSGYTQYF. Full variable domain (missing parts from reference TRBV5-1 and TRBJ2-3): KAGVTQTPRYLIKTRGQQVTLSCSPISGHRSVSWYQQTPGQGLQFLFEYFSETQRNKGNFPGRFSGRQFSNSRSEMNVSTLELGDSALYLCASSSGYTQYFGPGTRLTVL.

The sample holds one count of this clone. This chain connects TRBV6-1 to TRBJ2-7; unclear D gene. Germline V gives CDR1 MNHNS, CDR2 SASEGT. Trimming removed 5 bases at V and 0 bases at J, with 8 bases between. This CDR3 is 13 amino acids long. The CDR3 loop reads CASSTRYSYEQYF. As DNA, the CDR3 is TGTGCCAGCAGTACCCGATACTCCTACGAGCAGTACTTC.

This clone was recorded once. J is TRBJ1-2 and V is TRBV28; 8 nucleotides line up with TRBD1. V shed 6 bases, J shed 7 bases, and the junction held 10 bases outside the gene matches. The length of the CDR3 is 14 residues. CDR1 and CDR2 (germline): MDHEN, SYDVKM. The CDR3 DNA reads TGTGCCAGCAGACCCCGACAGGGGCGGTTTGGCTACACCTTC. This sequence encodes CASRPRQGRFGYTF.

The V call is TRBV7-9, the J call TRBJ2-3; D is perhaps TRBD2 (6 bases). V was trimmed by 5 bases and J by 4 bases, leaving 10 bases between them. Germline CDR1 SEHNR, CDR2 FQNEAQ (reference sequence). The CDR3 has 13 amino acids. CDR3 sequence: CASSPSSADTQYF. The CDR3 nucleotides are TGTGCCAGCAGCCCTTCTAGCGCAGATACGCAGTATTTT.

The chain carries TRBV19 and TRBJ2-2; the match to TRBD2 covers 7 bases. V shed 4 bases and J 8 bases; nucleotides not matched to a gene: 4. This CDR3 is 13 amino acids long. CDR1 LNHDA and CDR2 SQIVND come from the germline V gene (reference sequence). The CDR3 region is CASSKRDWGELFF. CDR3 DNA: TGTGCCAGTAGTAAGCGGGATTGGGGGGAGCTGTTTTTT.

On this clone itself: A junction boundary mismatches the germline segment, possibly from a read error. The genes are TRBV28 and TRBJ2-7; possible D gene TRBD2, 6 bases. The CDR3 has 13 residues. Germline assignment: CDR1 MDHEN and CDR2 SYDVKM. The CDR3 is CASRGGTSHEQYF. In DNA form, the CDR3 reads TGTGCCAGCCGCGGCGGGACCTCCCACGAGCAGTACTTC.

V is TRBV19 and J is TRBJ1-1; D gene ambiguous. The CDR3 has 11 amino acids. Deletions cut 4 bases from V and 8 bases from J, with 8 bases between. Looked up from germline, CDR1 is LNHDA and CDR2 is SQIVND (reference sequence). CDR3 sequence (DNA): TGTGCCAGTAGTACTTACAGAGAAGCTTTCTTT. Protein sequence: CASSTYREAFF.